One sample yielded the 21 T cell receptor beta chains listed below, sequenced in a study of tumor-infiltrating lymphocytes in localized non-small cell lung cancer. TCRdb's table, derived via immunoSEQ multiplex PCR, lists solely in-frame clones and lacks some. The profile shows 10,000 to 15,000 clones, roughly 70% of them singletons. Sequencing was done on a sample of uninvolved lung tissue not adjacent to the tumor. The receptors originated from a human donor with non-small cell lung cancer.

This chain uses TRBV14 with TRBJ2-5; TRBD2 might be the D (5 bases). Trimming shortened V by 0 bases and J by 7 bases, and 12 bases separated the two germline ends. CDR1 SGHDN and CDR2 FVKESK come from the germline V gene. This CDR3 spans 14 amino acids. CDR3 nucleotides: TGTGCCAGCAGCCAAGAGAGGGTTATTGGGACCCAGTACTTC. It translates to CASSQERVIGTQYF.

This clone was observed a few times. The chain uses TRBV2 and TRBJ2-7; TRBD1 is a possible D gene (6 bases). Germline V gene data show CDR1 as SNHLY and CDR2 as FYNNEI. This CDR3 comprises 12 residues. The V and J ends lost 9 bases and 3 bases respectively, with 12 bases between them. The CDR3 here is CASQGQVYEQYF. The CDR3 DNA reads TGTGCCAGTCAGGGACAAGTCTACGAGCAGTACTTC.

The chain joins TRBV27 to TRBJ2-1, with D perhaps TRBD1 or TRBD2 (6 bases each). Deletions cut 5 bases from V and 11 bases from J, with 19 bases between. This CDR3 is built from 14 residues. Germline lookup yields CDR1 MNHEY and CDR2 SMNVEV (reference sequence). In DNA, the CDR3 is TGTGCCAGCAGTACCGGTAGGGGGGTGTTGCAGCAGTTCTTC. This encodes CASSTGRGVLQQFF.

The chain employs TRBV7-7 and TRBJ2-7; maybe TRBD1 (6 bases). The CDR3 contains 13 residues. Germline CDR1 reads SSHAT; CDR2 reads FNYEAQ (reference sequence). Trimming pared 0 bases from V and 6 bases from J, leaving 9 bases between. For the CDR3, the DNA is TGTGCCAGCAGCTTAGCACAGGGTAGCGAGCAGTACTTC. It specifies CASSLAQGSEQYF.

This clone was picked up a small number of times. This sequence joins TRBV9 and TRBJ2-1; 11 bases line up with TRBD2. The V segment lost 6 bases and the J segment 7 bases; nucleotides outside the gene matches: 6. This CDR3 comprises 14 residues. Looked up from germline, CDR1 is SGDLS and CDR2 is YYNGEE. The CDR3 reads CASNVAGGRNEQFF. The CDR3 nucleotides read TGTGCCAGCAATGTAGCGGGGGGGCGTAATGAGCAGTTCTTC.

This clone was seen more than once but under ten times. The V gene is TRBV15, the J gene TRBJ2-2; 7 bases line up with TRBD1. The CDR3 is made up of 14 amino acids. J lost 6 bases, V lost 3 bases, and 4 bases had no gene match. CDR1 is LNHNV, CDR2 YYDKDF, per germline (reference sequence). The CDR3 loop reads CATSRSGGPGELFF. CDR3 DNA: TGTGCCACCAGCAGGTCAGGGGGACCCGGGGAGCTGTTTTTT. Based on the CDR3 plus reference TRBV15 and TRBJ2-2, the full variable domain is DAMVIQNPRYQVTQFGKPVTLSCSQTLNHNVMYWYQQKSSQAPKLLFHYYDKDFNNEADTPDNFQSRRPNTSFCFLDIRSPGLGDTAMYLCATSRSGGPGELFFGEGSRLTVL.

V usage is TRBV6-6 and J usage is TRBJ2-1; maybe TRBD2 (6 bases). CDR1 and CDR2 (germline): MNHNY, SVGAGI (reference sequence). This CDR3 is 16 amino acids long. V lost 0 bases to trimming and J lost 4 bases, with 13 bases between them. CDR3: CASSYSGSGRYNEQFF. CDR3 coding DNA: TGTGCCAGCAGTTACTCGGGCAGCGGGCGTTACAATGAGCAGTTCTTC.

This clone has a single count. The chain employs TRBV12-5 and TRBJ1-3; D gene uncertain. The V gene lost 6 bases and the J gene lost 2 bases, with 8 bases spanning the gap. In germline, CDR1 is LGHNT, CDR2 FRNRAP. CDR3 size: 13 residues. CDR3 residues: CASGSDAGNTIYF. The DNA for the CDR3 is TGTGCTAGTGGCTCCGATGCTGGAAACACCATATATTTT.

The chain carries TRBV25-1 and TRBJ1-1; D possibly corresponds to TRBD1 (5 bases). Trimming pared 1 base from V and 6 bases from J, leaving 12 bases between. This CDR3 spans 14 amino acids. CDR1 is MGHDK, CDR2 SYGVNS, per germline. The CDR3 DNA follows: TGTGCCAGCAGTGAATTAGAGGGGCGGGCTGAAGCTTTCTTT. Encoded protein: CASSELEGRAEAFF.

The chain has TRBV7-9 and TRBJ1-2, with TRBD1 identical over 9 bases. Germline assignment: CDR1 SEHNR and CDR2 FQNEAQ (reference sequence). The CDR3 is 14 residues long. J gave up 3 bases and V 3 bases, and 2 bases lay outside the gene matches. The CDR3 bases are TGTGCCAGCAGCTTTGGACAGGGGTACTATGGCTACACCTTC. Encoded protein: CASSFGQGYYGYTF.

J is TRBJ1-1 and V is TRBV7-2; D might be TRBD1 (5 bases). The V end lost 8 bases, the J end lost 6 bases, and 13 bases lay between the germline ends. The germline V gene has CDR1 SGHTA and CDR2 FQGNSA. The CDR3 is 12 amino acids. The CDR3: CASSLRGAEAFF. The CDR3 DNA sequence: TGTGCCAGCTCCCTGCGAGGGGCTGAAGCTTTCTTT.

The rearrangement joins TRBV11-2 to TRBJ2-3; D may be TRBD2 (6 bases). Looked up from germline, CDR1 is SGHAT and CDR2 is FQNNGV. Trimming stripped 9 bases from V and 5 bases from J, with 12 bases between. The CDR3 is 12 amino acids. This chain's CDR3 is CASSGPGDTQYF. As DNA, the CDR3 is TGTGCCAGTAGCGGTCCGGGAGATACGCAGTATTTT.

The rearrangement uses TRBV9 and TRBJ1-2; D is possibly TRBD1 (5 bases). Germline V gene sequence: CDR1 SGDLS, CDR2 YYNGEE. Between the trimmed V and J ends, which lost 3 bases and 3 bases, there was a span of 15 bases. This CDR3 is built from 15 residues. This CDR3 reads CASSALGGMHYGYTF. The CDR3 nucleotides read TGTGCCAGCAGCGCCCTTGGGGGAATGCACTATGGCTACACCTTC.

The chain employs TRBV29-1 and TRBJ2-3, with D unclear. The V end lost 2 bases, the J end lost 8 bases, and 5 bases lay between the germline ends. The length of the CDR3 is 10 residues. Germline CDR1 is SQVTM and CDR2 is ANQGSEA. The CDR3 DNA is TGCAGCGTTGAAAGTGGTACGCAGTATTTT. It is translated as CSVESGTQYF.

This chain connects TRBV5-1 to TRBJ1-1, with TRBD1 as a possible D gene (6 bases). Between the trimmed V and J ends, which lost 0 bases and 0 bases, there was a span of 9 bases. The V gene's germline CDR1 is SGHRS and CDR2 YFSETQ. This CDR3 contains 15 residues. The CDR3 reads CASSLGTAVNTEAFF. CDR3 nucleotide sequence: TGCGCCAGCAGCTTGGGGACAGCCGTGAACACTGAAGCTTTCTTT. The complete variable domain, with remaining parts taken from reference TRBV5-1 and TRBJ1-1, reads KAGVTQTPRYLIKTRGQQVTLSCSPISGHRSVSWYQQTPGQGLQFLFEYFSETQRNKGNFPGRFSGRQFSNSRSEMNVSTLELGDSALYLCASSLGTAVNTEAFFGQGTRLTVV.

This clone is a singleton in its sample. The J gene is TRBJ2-7, the V gene TRBV7-8, with 8 positions matching TRBD1. V shed 5 bases and J 4 bases; nucleotides not matched to a gene: 4. The CDR3 is made up of 13 amino acids. Per the germline V gene, CDR1 is SGHVS and CDR2 is FQNEAQ. CDR3 residues: CASSPGQGYEQYF. The CDR3 DNA is TGTGCCAGCAGCCCAGGACAGGGATACGAGCAGTACTTC.

This clone has more than one count but fewer than ten. The chain uses TRBV9 and TRBJ2-1; 7 bases line up with TRBD2. The CDR3 is made up of 17 amino acids. Germline V gene data show CDR1 as SGDLS and CDR2 as YYNGEE. J gave up 6 bases and V 2 bases, and 14 bases lay outside the gene matches. CDR3 region: CASSVGGSGRPINEQFF. DNA for the CDR3: TGTGCCAGCAGCGTTGGCGGGAGCGGCCGTCCAATCAATGAGCAGTTCTTC. Complete variable domain (other parts from reference TRBV9 and TRBJ2-1): DSGVTQTPKHLITATGQRVTLRCSPRSGDLSVYWYQQSLDQGLQFLIQYYNGEERAKGNILERFSAQQFPDLHSELNLSSLELGDSALYFCASSVGGSGRPINEQFFGPGTRLTVL.

There are a few counts of this clone. At the DNA level, this CDR3 is encoded by other sequences in the same sample as well. V and J are TRBV11-2 and TRBJ2-7; D is undetermined. V was cut by 3 bases and J by 5 bases, with 5 bases left in between. From germline, CDR1 is SGHAT and CDR2 FQNNGV. The length of the CDR3 is 11 residues. Written as DNA, the CDR3 is TGTGCCAGCAGCTTTAGCAACGAGCAGTACTTC. It translates to CASSFSNEQYF. The whole variable domain, remainder taken from reference TRBV11-2 and TRBJ2-7, is EAGVAQSPRYKIIEKRQSVAFWCNPISGHATLYWYQQILGQGPKLLIQFQNNGVVDDSQLPKDRFSAERLKGVDSTLKIQPAKLEDSAVYLCASSFSNEQYFGPGTRLTVT.

This clone was observed a handful of times. The chain employs TRBV10-3 and TRBJ2-7; no definite D call. Trimming took off 10 bases at V and 6 bases at J, with 22 bases between the two ends. The CDR3 has 14 amino acids. CDR1 and CDR2 (germline): ENHRY, SYGVKD. The CDR3 loop is CATQTPARKLEQYF. The CDR3 DNA reads as TGTGCCACCCAGACCCCTGCCCGAAAACTCGAGCAGTACTTC.

This sequence joins TRBV7-2 and TRBJ1-1; D is ambiguous. The V gene lost 5 bases and the J gene lost 1 base, with 11 bases spanning the gap. Looked up from germline, CDR1 is SGHTA and CDR2 is FQGNSA. The CDR3 consists of 14 residues. The CDR3 region is CASSVGRGNTEAFF. The CDR3 nucleotides read TGTGCCAGCAGCGTCGGACGGGGGAACACTGAAGCTTTCTTT.

V is TRBV6-6 and J is TRBJ1-1; no definite D call. The germline V gene has CDR1 MNHNY and CDR2 SVGAGI (reference sequence). The CDR3 totals 16 residues. V was trimmed by 5 bases and J by 1 base, leaving 17 bases between them. CDR3 sequence reads: CASSPPGRRENTEAFF. CDR3 bases: TGTGCCAGCAGTCCCCCGGGGAGGCGAGAGAACACTGAAGCTTTCTTT.